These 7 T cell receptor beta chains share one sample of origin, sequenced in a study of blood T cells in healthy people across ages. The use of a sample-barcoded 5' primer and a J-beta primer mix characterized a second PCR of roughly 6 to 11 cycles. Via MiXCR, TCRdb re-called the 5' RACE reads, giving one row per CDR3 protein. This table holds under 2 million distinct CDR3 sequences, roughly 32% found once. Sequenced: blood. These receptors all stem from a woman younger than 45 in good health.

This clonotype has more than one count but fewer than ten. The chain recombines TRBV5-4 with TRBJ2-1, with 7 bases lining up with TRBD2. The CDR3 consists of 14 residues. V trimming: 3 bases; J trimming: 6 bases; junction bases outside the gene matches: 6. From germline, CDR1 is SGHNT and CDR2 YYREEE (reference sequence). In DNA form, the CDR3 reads TGTGCCAGCAGCTCGTGGGGGGGTTCCAATGAGCAGTTCTTC. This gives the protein CASSSWGGSNEQFF.

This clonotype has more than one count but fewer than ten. The CDR3 sequence: CASSLTGQGTEAFF. The DNA for the CDR3 is TGTGCCAGCAGTTTAACGGGACAGGGTACTGAAGCTTTCTTT. This chain uses TRBV12-3 or TRBV12-4 with TRBJ1-1, with 9 bases aligning to TRBD1. CDR3 length: 14 residues. The trim removed 2 bases at V and 5 bases at J, leaving 3 bases unmatched.

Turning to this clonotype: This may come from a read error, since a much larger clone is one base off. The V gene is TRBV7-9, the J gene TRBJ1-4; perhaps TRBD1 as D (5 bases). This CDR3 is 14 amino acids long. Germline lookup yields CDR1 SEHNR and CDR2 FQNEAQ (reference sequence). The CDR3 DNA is TGTGCCAGCAGCTTAGCCAGGGCTGACGAAAAACGGTTTTTT. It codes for CASSLARADEKRFF.

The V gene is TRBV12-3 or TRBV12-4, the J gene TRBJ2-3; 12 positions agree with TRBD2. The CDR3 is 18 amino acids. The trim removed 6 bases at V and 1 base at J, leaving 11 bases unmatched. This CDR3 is CASSDSASGREGTDTQYF. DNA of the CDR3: TGTGCCAGCAGCGATAGTGCTAGCGGGAGGGAGGGCACAGATACGCAGTATTTT.

The DNA of the CDR3 is TGCAGTGCTTACCCCGGACTAGCGGTGCTAGAGACCCAGTACTTC. Translated: CSAYPGLAVLETQYF. The genes are TRBV20-1 and TRBJ2-5; the match to TRBD2 covers 10 bases. Germline V gene data show CDR1 as DFQATT and CDR2 as SNEGSKA (reference sequence). V was pared by 5 bases and J by 4 bases, with 10 bases of the junction left unmatched. The CDR3 runs 15 residues.

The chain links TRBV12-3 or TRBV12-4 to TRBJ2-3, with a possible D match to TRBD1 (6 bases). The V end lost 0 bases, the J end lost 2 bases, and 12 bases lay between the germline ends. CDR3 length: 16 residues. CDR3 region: CASSLASNRVTDTQYF. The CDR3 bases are TGTGCCAGCAGTTTAGCTAGTAACAGGGTCACAGATACGCAGTATTTT.

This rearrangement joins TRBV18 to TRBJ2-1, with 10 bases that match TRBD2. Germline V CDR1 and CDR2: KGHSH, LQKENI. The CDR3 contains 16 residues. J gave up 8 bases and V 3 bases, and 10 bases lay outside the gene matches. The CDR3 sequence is CASSPVLAGVSDEQFF. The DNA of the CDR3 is TGTGCCAGCTCACCCGTTCTAGCGGGAGTTTCCGATGAGCAGTTCTTC.